Below, 17 T cell receptor beta chains from the same sample are listed, as sequenced in a study of blood T cell repertoires in COVID-19. The data were produced by immunoSEQ multiplex PCR, yet TCRdb's version contains in-frame clones alone and is incomplete. Here the sample spans fewer than 250,000 clones, around 83% being singletons. The sequenced material came from peripheral blood. All receptors derive from a woman in her forties or fifties with acute or convalescent COVID-19.

V and J are TRBV11-2 and TRBJ1-2; 9 bases match TRBD1. The CDR3 has 12 residues. V gave up 2 bases and J gave up 14 bases; unmatched junction bases: 6. Germline V lookup: CDR1 SGHAT, CDR2 FQNNGV. Here the CDR3 reads CASSLHRDRVTF. CDR3 in DNA: TGTGCCAGCAGCTTACACCGGGACAGGGTGACCTTC.

The gene calls are TRBV6-1 and TRBJ1-4, with no clear D. The germline V gene encodes CDR1 MNHNS and CDR2 SASEGT. The CDR3 totals 13 residues. V gave up 3 bases and J gave up 4 bases, with 6 bases separating them. CDR3 sequence: CASSDTDNEKLFF. The DNA of the CDR3 is TGTGCCAGCAGTGACACAGATAATGAAAAACTGTTTTTT.

The chain carries TRBV15 and TRBJ1-5; D is unresolved. The V and J ends lost 4 bases and 7 bases respectively, with 11 bases between them. Germline loops: CDR1 LNHNV, CDR2 YYDKDF (reference sequence). CDR3 length: 13 amino acids. The DNA of the CDR3 is TGTGCCACCAGCAATGGCTTCAGGCAGCCCCAGCATTTT. It translates to CATSNGFRQPQHF. Full variable domain (remainder filled in from reference TRBV15 and TRBJ1-5): DAMVIQNPRYQVTQFGKPVTLSCSQTLNHNVMYWYQQKSSQAPKLLFHYYDKDFNNEADTPDNFQSRRPNTSFCFLDIRSPGLGDTAMYLCATSNGFRQPQHFGDGTRLSIL.

The V and J genes are TRBV11-3 and TRBJ2-2; D is possibly TRBD1 (6 bases). The CDR3 sequence is 17 residues long. V was pared by 1 base and J by 3 bases, with 15 bases between. Germline V gene data show CDR1 as SGHNT and CDR2 as YENEEA. The CDR3 sequence is CASSLGGGRRHTGELFF. The CDR3 DNA is TGTGCCAGCAGCTTAGGAGGGGGACGACGGCACACCGGGGAGCTGTTTTTT.

The sample holds a few counts of this clone. The chain links TRBV10-3 to TRBJ2-7; TRBD2 might be the D (5 bases). Per germline, CDR1 ENHRY and CDR2 SYGVKD. V lost 8 bases and J 13 bases, leaving 27 bases between the germline ends. The CDR3 extends over 14 amino acids. CDR3 loop: CAIGGTSSSAPPYF. CDR3 coding DNA: TGTGCCATCGGAGGTACGAGCAGTTCCGCCCCCCCCTACTTC.

CDR3 sequence reads: CASTLNVGVGEKLFF. For the CDR3, the DNA is TGTGCCAGCACCCTCAACGTGGGAGTAGGCGAAAAACTGTTTTTT. The chain uses TRBV11-2 and TRBJ1-4, with unresolved D. Germline assignment: CDR1 SGHAT and CDR2 FQNNGV. This CDR3 has 15 amino acids. V lost 7 bases to trimming and J lost 8 bases, with 20 bases between them.

This chain joins TRBV13 and TRBJ1-4; 8 nucleotides agree with TRBD1. The length of the CDR3 is 18 residues. After removal of 0 bases from V and 1 base from J, the junction contained 7 bases not matched to a gene. CDR1 and CDR2 (germline): PRHDT, FYEKMQ (reference sequence). Here the CDR3 DNA reads TGTGCCAGCAGCTTAGGTGCAGGGGGCAGAGTAACTAATGAAAAACTGTTTTTT. This codes for CASSLGAGGRVTNEKLFF.

The chain uses TRBV28 and TRBJ2-7; D is perhaps TRBD2 (5 bases). Germline V gene sequence: CDR1 MDHEN, CDR2 SYDVKM. This CDR3 has 12 residues. Trimming stripped 11 bases from V and 3 bases from J, with 14 bases between. CDR3 protein: CASEDQLYEQYF. In DNA form, the CDR3 reads TGTGCCTCGGAGGACCAACTCTACGAGCAGTACTTC. The full variable domain, completed using reference TRBV28 and TRBJ2-7, is DVKVTQSSRYLVKRTGEKVFLECVQDMDHENMFWYRQDPGLGLRLIYFSYDVKMKEKGDIPEGYSVSREKKERFSLILESASTNQTSMYLCASEDQLYEQYFGPGTRLTVT.

The chain has TRBV7-3 and TRBJ2-1; TRBD2 agrees at 14 bases. V lost 5 bases, J lost 7 bases, and 7 bases stayed unmatched. The CDR3 totals 16 residues. Germline V gene lookup returns CDR1 SGHTA and CDR2 FQGTGA. The DNA for the CDR3 is TGTGCCAGCAGCACTCCGGGACTAGCGGGGGAGAATGAGCAGTTCTTC. Its protein is CASSTPGLAGENEQFF.

The chain recombines TRBV24-1 with TRBJ2-1, with 13 positions matching TRBD2. Germline V gives CDR1 KGHDR, CDR2 SFDVKD. This CDR3 is built from 16 residues. The junction had 4 bases not matched to a gene; V was cut back by 0 bases and J by 9 bases. CDR3 residues: CATSDLTSGRAGEQFF. For the CDR3, the DNA is TGTGCCACCAGTGATTTGACTAGCGGGAGGGCCGGTGAGCAGTTCTTC.

The V call is TRBV5-6, the J call TRBJ1-5; D is unresolved. The germline V gene encodes CDR1 SGHDT and CDR2 YYEEEE. Trimming removed 1 base from V and 0 bases from J, with 20 bases in between. There are 19 residues in the CDR3. The CDR3: CASSLLSGRVENSNQPQHF. CDR3 in DNA: TGTGCCAGCAGCTTGCTATCCGGCCGCGTGGAGAATAGCAATCAGCCCCAGCATTTT.

This clone has a single count. The chain carries TRBV7-2 and TRBJ1-1; D may be TRBD1 (5 bases). V shed 5 bases and J shed 0 bases, with 13 bases lying between them. The CDR3 loop spans 15 amino acids. Germline CDR1 and CDR2: SGHTA and FQGNSA. CDR3 coding DNA: TGTGCCAGCAGCCCCCGACAGTTGATGAACACTGAAGCTTTCTTT. Its translation: CASSPRQLMNTEAFF.

This chain uses TRBV19 with TRBJ2-2, with 9 bases identical to TRBD1. The ends lost 4 bases at V and 6 bases at J; junction bases unmatched: 12. CDR3 length: 17 residues. The V gene's germline CDR1 is LNHDA and CDR2 SQIVND (reference sequence). The CDR3 nucleotides are TGTGCCAGTAGTAAAAATATACAGGGGGCGAGGTCCGGGGAGCTGTTTTTT. It translates to CASSKNIQGARSGELFF.

The rearrangement links TRBV11-2 to TRBJ1-1; D not certain. V gave up 3 bases and J gave up 2 bases, with 7 bases separating them. There are 13 residues in the CDR3. CDR1 and CDR2 (germline): SGHAT, FQNNGV. CDR3 coding DNA: TGTGCCAGCAGCTTCCTCGTTAACACTGAAGCTTTCTTT. It yields the protein CASSFLVNTEAFF.

V gene TRBV11-1 combines with J gene TRBJ2-1, with a tentative D call TRBD2 (5 bases). The CDR3 contains 14 residues. V lost 8 bases to trimming and J lost 7 bases, with 18 bases between them. Germline V gene data show CDR1 as SGHAT and CDR2 as FQDESV (reference sequence). The CDR3 sequence is CASSPFGVNNEQFF. For the CDR3, the DNA is TGTGCCAGCTCCCCCTTCGGGGTGAATAATGAGCAGTTCTTC.

This clone has just a few counts. The rearrangement links TRBV9 to TRBJ1-2; D might be TRBD1 (6 bases). This CDR3 has 16 residues. V lost 7 bases to trimming and J lost 4 bases, with 23 bases between them. From germline, CDR1 is SGDLS and CDR2 YYNGEE. The DNA of the CDR3 is TGTGCCAGCGCGGACGGCCCCGGGGGGCAATTCTATGGCTACACCTTC. Translation gives CASADGPGGQFYGYTF.

The sample holds a few counts of this clone. The V and J genes are TRBV7-2 and TRBJ2-2; 10 bases align to TRBD2. CDR1 SGHTA and CDR2 FQGNSA come from the germline V gene. The CDR3 has 17 residues. The V segment lost 5 bases and the J segment 5 bases; nucleotides outside the gene matches: 11. CDR3 DNA: TGTGCCAGCAGCCCCTGGGCTAGCGGGAGTTCGACCGGGGAGCTGTTTTTT. It translates to CASSPWASGSSTGELFF.